This T cell receptor beta chain was profiled in a study of cytomegalovirus exposure and HLA in healthy donors. Use of 60 Vbeta and 13 Jbeta primers characterized the PCR. Generated by immunoSEQ multiplex PCR, the TCRdb table keeps only in-frame clones and is missing some. Here the sample spans approximately 150,000 clones, around 77% being singletons. The germline V and J ends were trimmed by 2 bases and 0 bases, with 5 bases remaining between them. CDR1 MDHEN and CDR2 SYDVKM come from the germline V gene. The CDR3 has 14 residues. Sequencing was performed on PBMCs. The chain joins TRBV28 to TRBJ1-3; D not certain. This receptor was obtained from a man aged 60-69 years in good health and CMV-seronegative. Here the CDR3 reads CASSLVLSGNTIYF. The CDR3 DNA reads as TGTGCCAGCAGTTTAGTACTCTCTGGAAACACCATATATTTT.